This record looks at one T cell receptor beta chain sequence and its context. This clonotype has a single count. No antigen is known for it. No clone much larger than this one lies a single base away; base qualities are absent. One read yields weak evidence. For sequencing, an Illumina HiSeq 2000 was employed. Multiplex PCR amplification was used to generate the TCR beta chain libraries. The amplified TCR beta chain products were analyzed by high-throughput sequencing. TCRdb passed the public sequencing reads through fastp at Q25 and MiXCR, retaining productive beta sequences. Rows matching on CDR3 protein sequence are summarized as one entry with the most common DNA and genes. The sample has some 200,000 distinct CDR3 sequences on record, 25% to 40% of them singletons. The ten largest account for 4.3% of the sample. The data belong to a study of breast tumors, draining lymph nodes, adjacent tissues (dated by TCRdb to the mid-2010s). With regard to the full study: Breast cancer patients provided tumor, adjacent nontumor tissue and axillary lymph nodes, and the study compared the TCR beta repertoires across these three sources. The study was designed to assess the relationships and possible T-cell exchange between tumor, surrounding tissue and draining lymph node repertoires in human breast cancer.

The axillary draining lymph nodes of breast cancer patients were the source of the lymph node samples. Deletion took 6 bases off V and 0 bases off J, with a span of 17 bases between the germline ends. The CDR3 spans 17 residues, from the cysteine through the phenylalanine. The read is trimmed to its CDR3 DNA, 51 bases read in frame from base 1. The germline V gene gives CDR1 as KGHDR and CDR2 as SFDVKD. Results and caveats for the whole study, not just this receptor: Rather than being directly demonstrated, the conclusion that tumor T cells originate in lymph nodes was presented as consistent with a hypothesis. The data were considered consistent with the idea that most tumor T cells come from the lymph node and then expand in tumor tissue. Tumor T-cell repertoires showed less diversity than lymph node repertoires and more diversity than nontumor tissue repertoires, and tumor T-cell repertoires showed preferential V and J gene usage. Tumor and nontumor tissue repertoires were found to be significantly more similar in luminal-like than in basal-like breast cancer.

In this chain, TRBV24-1 is recombined with TRBJ2-1; a tentative D call is TRBD2 (5 bases match). The specimen was axillary lymph node tissue. The receptor was derived from a female donor with breast cancer. Some clones in this sample may be carry-over from other donors' samples. Here is the DNA: TGTGCCACCAGTCGAGGAGGCAGGTCGAGCTCCTACAATGAGCAGTTCTTC. Its amino acids are CATSRGGRSSSYNEQFF.